One TCR beta chain is described in this entry. In Seattle, patients joined the study during active infection and were tracked longitudinally. Methods used by the authors: How many nucleated cells were present was estimated from reference gene primer amplification. The repertoire was sequenced with immunoSEQ multiplex PCR; TCRdb's copy has only in-frame clones and lacks some. V and J calls and clone size follow that table, whereas D and trimming were derived from the DNA. The table records about 160,000 clones, 85% to 90% of them present only once. The data originate from a study of blood T cell repertoires in COVID-19. This CDR3 spans 14 amino acids. From germline, CDR1 is SGHRS and CDR2 YFSETQ. Trimming cost V 3 bases and J 6 bases; bases outside gene matches: 4.

The clonotype originates from a woman in her 70s with COVID-19, enrolled during active disease. Specimen: peripheral blood. The chain recombines TRBV5-1 with TRBJ2-3; 10 nucleotides line up with TRBD1. CDR3 protein: CASSSGQGEDTQYF. CDR3 nucleotide sequence: TGCGCCAGCAGCTCAGGACAGGGGGAGGATACGCAGTATTTT.